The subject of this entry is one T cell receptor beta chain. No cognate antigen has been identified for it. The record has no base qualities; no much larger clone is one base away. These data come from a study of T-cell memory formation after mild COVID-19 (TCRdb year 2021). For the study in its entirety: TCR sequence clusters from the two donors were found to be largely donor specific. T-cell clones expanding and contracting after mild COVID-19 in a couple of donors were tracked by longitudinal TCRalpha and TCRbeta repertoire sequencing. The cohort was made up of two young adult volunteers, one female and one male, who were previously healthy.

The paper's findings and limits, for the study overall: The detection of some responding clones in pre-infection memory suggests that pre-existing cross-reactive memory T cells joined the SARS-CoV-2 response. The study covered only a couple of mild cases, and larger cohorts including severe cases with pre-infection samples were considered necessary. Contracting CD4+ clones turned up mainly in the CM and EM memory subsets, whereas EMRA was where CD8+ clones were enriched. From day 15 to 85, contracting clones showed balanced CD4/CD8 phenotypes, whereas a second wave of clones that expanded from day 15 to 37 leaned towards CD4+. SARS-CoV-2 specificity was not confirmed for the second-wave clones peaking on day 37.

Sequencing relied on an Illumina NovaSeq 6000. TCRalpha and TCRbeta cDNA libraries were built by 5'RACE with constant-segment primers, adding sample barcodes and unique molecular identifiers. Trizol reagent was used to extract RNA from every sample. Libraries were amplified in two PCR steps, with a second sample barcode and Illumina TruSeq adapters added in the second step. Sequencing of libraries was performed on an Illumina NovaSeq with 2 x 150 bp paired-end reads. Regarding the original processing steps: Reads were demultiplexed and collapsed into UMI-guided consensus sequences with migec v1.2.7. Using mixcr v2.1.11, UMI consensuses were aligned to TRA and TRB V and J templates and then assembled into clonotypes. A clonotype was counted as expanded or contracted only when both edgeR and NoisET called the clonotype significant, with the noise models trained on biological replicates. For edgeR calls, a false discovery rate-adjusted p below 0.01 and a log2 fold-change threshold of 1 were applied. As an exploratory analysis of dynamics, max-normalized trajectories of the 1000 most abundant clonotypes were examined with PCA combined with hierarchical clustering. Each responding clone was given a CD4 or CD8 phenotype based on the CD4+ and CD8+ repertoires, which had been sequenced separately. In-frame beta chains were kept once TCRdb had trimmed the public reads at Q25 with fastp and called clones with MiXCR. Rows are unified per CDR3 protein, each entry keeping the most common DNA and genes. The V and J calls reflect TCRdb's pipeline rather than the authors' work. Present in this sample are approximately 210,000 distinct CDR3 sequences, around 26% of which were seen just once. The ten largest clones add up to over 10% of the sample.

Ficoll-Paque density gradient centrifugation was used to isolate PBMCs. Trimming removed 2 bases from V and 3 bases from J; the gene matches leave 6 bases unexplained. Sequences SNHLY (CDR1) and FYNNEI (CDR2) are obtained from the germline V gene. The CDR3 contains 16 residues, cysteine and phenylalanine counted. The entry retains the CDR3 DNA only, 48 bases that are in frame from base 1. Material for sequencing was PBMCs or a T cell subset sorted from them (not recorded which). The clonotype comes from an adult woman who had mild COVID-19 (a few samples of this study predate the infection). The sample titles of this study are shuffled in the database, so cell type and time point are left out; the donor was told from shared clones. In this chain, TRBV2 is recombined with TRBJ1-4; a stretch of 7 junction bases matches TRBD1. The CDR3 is CASSELGGVSNEKLFF. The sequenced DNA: TGTGCCAGCAGTGAACTAGGGGGCGTCTCTAATGAAAAACTGTTTTTT.